Presented here are 17 T cell receptor beta chains from one specimen sequenced in a study of shared clonotypes between healthy human individuals. Some clones are missing from TCRdb's copy, which holds only in-frame ones; the method was immunoSEQ multiplex PCR. The data contain approximately 2.5 million clones, 80% to 95% of them seen just once; the ten biggest clones take up around 0.4%. The sequenced material came from naive CD4+ T cells from PBMCs. The subset is: CD45RA+ positively selected. The receptors shown here come from a man aged 18-30 years in good health. Some clones in this sample may be carry-over from other donors' samples.

V is TRBV29-1 and J is TRBJ2-5, with TRBD1 identical over 9 bases. The CDR3 is 13 residues long. Trimming took 4 bases from V and 5 from J; bases not matched to a gene: 5. Germline assignment: CDR1 SQVTM and CDR2 ANQGSEA. The CDR3 DNA is TGCAGCGTTGCGACAGGGGGTAGGGAGACCCAGTACTTC. The encoded protein is CSVATGGRETQYF.

The genes are TRBV25-1 and TRBJ2-5; TRBD1 agrees at 7 bases. The CDR3 sequence is 14 residues long. Germline lookup yields CDR1 MGHDK and CDR2 SYGVNS. The J segment lost 5 bases and the V segment lost 3 bases, leaving 6 bases of the junction unmatched. The CDR3 DNA sequence: TGTGCCAGCAGTGAGGGGCAGGGGGTTGAGACCCAGTACTTC. This sequence encodes CASSEGQGVETQYF.

Details on this clone: The same CDR3 arises from other DNA sequences in this sample as well. The rearrangement joins TRBV5-1 to TRBJ2-2, with D unclear. Trimming stripped 0 bases from V and 2 bases from J, with 11 bases between. Germline loops: CDR1 SGHRS, CDR2 YFSETQ. This CDR3 spans 16 amino acids. The CDR3 protein is CASSLEGPPNTGELFF. The DNA for the CDR3 is TGCGCCAGCAGCTTGGAAGGGCCCCCCAACACCGGGGAGCTGTTTTTT.

V and J are TRBV15 and TRBJ1-1; tentative D call: TRBD1 (5 bases). This CDR3 has 16 residues. Trimming pared 1 base from V and 2 bases from J, leaving 14 bases between. Germline V gene lookup returns CDR1 LNHNV and CDR2 YYDKDF (reference sequence). The CDR3, as DNA: TGTGCCACCAGCAGAGGGGGGTATCAGGCTAACACTGAAGCTTTCTTT. Its protein is CATSRGGYQANTEAFF.

The chain links TRBV6-5 to TRBJ2-7; TRBD2 matches at 9 bases. J was trimmed by 5 bases and V by 4 bases; bases with no gene match: 6. Germline values: CDR1 MNHEY, CDR2 SVGAGI. This CDR3 is 14 amino acids long. This CDR3 reads CASSSIAGVNEQYF. The CDR3 DNA is TGTGCCAGCAGTTCAATAGCGGGAGTCAACGAGCAGTACTTC.

This clone was found once. This chain uses TRBV27 with TRBJ2-5; 7 positions agree with TRBD2. Germline V gene sequence: CDR1 MNHEY, CDR2 SMNVEV (reference sequence). Germline trimming cut 7 bases from V and 1 base from J; bases unmatched to any gene: 9. This CDR3 has 15 residues. This CDR3 reads CASKPRLAVQETQYF. The CDR3 DNA sequence: TGTGCCAGCAAGCCGCGGCTAGCGGTCCAAGAGACCCAGTACTTC.

This clone has more than one count but fewer than ten. The V call is TRBV5-4, the J call TRBJ1-1; D is uncertain. The V end was cut by 8 bases, the J end by 3 bases, with 8 bases between. The CDR3 spans 11 residues. CDR1 and CDR2 from the germline V gene are SGHNT and YYREEE (reference sequence). The CDR3 region is CASLRDTEAFF. CDR3 nucleotide sequence: TGTGCCAGTCTCCGGGACACTGAAGCTTTCTTT. Complete variable domain (other parts from reference TRBV5-4 and TRBJ1-1): ETGVTQSPTHLIKTRGQQVTLRCSSQSGHNTVSWYQQALGQGPQFIFQYYREEENGRGNFPPRFSGLQFPNYSSELNVNALELDDSALYLCASLRDTEAFFGQGTRLTVV.

The rearrangement joins TRBV2 to TRBJ2-3; a weak D match, TRBD2 (5 bases). In germline, CDR1 is SNHLY, CDR2 FYNNEI. Trimming left V 7 bases short and J 2 bases short, with 10 bases between. This CDR3 region has 13 residues. The CDR3 here is CASNKRATDTQYF. In DNA form, the CDR3 reads TGTGCCAGCAACAAGAGGGCCACAGATACGCAGTATTTT.

V and J are TRBV28 and TRBJ1-3; TRBD1 matches at 7 bases. V lost 4 bases, J lost 5 bases, and 8 bases stayed unmatched. This CDR3 has 15 residues. Germline CDR1 MDHEN, CDR2 SYDVKM. The CDR3, as DNA: TGTGCCAGCAGTTCCGCCAGGGGGGGGAGAAACACCATATATTTT. As protein: CASSSARGGRNTIYF.

This chain connects TRBV7-2 to TRBJ2-5; 10 bases are shared with TRBD2. The ends lost 0 bases at V and 5 bases at J; junction bases unmatched: 12. Germline-derived CDR1 and CDR2 are SGHTA and FQGNSA. The CDR3 is 18 amino acids. The CDR3 is CASSLAPGTAGGGETQYF. The CDR3 DNA is TGTGCCAGCAGCTTAGCGCCGGGTACAGCGGGAGGGGGCGAGACCCAGTACTTC.

V gene TRBV5-4 combines with J gene TRBJ2-5, with 9 bases that match TRBD1. V shed 4 bases, J shed 1 base, and the junction held 11 bases outside the gene matches. Per the germline V gene, CDR1 is SGHNT and CDR2 is YYREEE (reference sequence). The CDR3 is made up of 17 amino acids. The CDR3 coding sequence is TGTGCCAGCAGCCCCACCCGGGACAGGGTGCTCCAAGAGACCCAGTACTTC. This translates into CASSPTRDRVLQETQYF.

The V call is TRBV5-1, the J call TRBJ2-2; D is unclear. CDR1 is SGHRS and CDR2 is YFSETQ in the germline V gene. This CDR3 spans 11 amino acids. Trimming cost V 3 bases and J 7 bases, with 4 bases left between them. This chain's CDR3 is CASSSNGELFF. The CDR3 DNA is TGCGCCAGCAGCTCTAACGGGGAGCTGTTTTTT.

The chain has TRBV7-9 and TRBJ2-1, with D perhaps TRBD1 or TRBD2 (5 bases each). The CDR3 spans 11 residues. From germline, CDR1 is SEHNR and CDR2 FQNEAQ (reference sequence). Trimming took 8 bases from V and 12 from J, leaving 14 bases between them. CDR3: CASGTGQPQFF. The DNA of the CDR3 is TGTGCCAGCGGCACGGGGCAGCCGCAGTTCTTC.

The CDR3 DNA reads as TGTGCCAGCAGCCTAAATGGCCGGGGCAATCAGCCCCAGCATTTT. As protein: CASSLNGRGNQPQHF. The chain combines TRBV28 with TRBJ1-5; D remains ambiguous. The CDR3 sequence is 15 residues long. Germline V CDR1 and CDR2: MDHEN, SYDVKM. V was clipped by 6 bases and J by 2 bases, with 14 bases between them.

The CDR3 sequence is CASSMRDSRLGNYGYTF. CDR3 nucleotide sequence: TGTGCCAGTAGTATGCGGGATAGCAGACTGGGTAACTATGGCTACACCTTC. The chain is built from TRBV19 and TRBJ1-2; D unclear. CDR1 is LNHDA and CDR2 is SQIVND in the germline V gene (reference sequence). The V end was cut by 3 bases, the J end by 1 base, with 18 bases between. The CDR3 spans 17 residues.

This clone was recorded only once. The chain links TRBV11-1 to TRBJ2-7; D is unclear. Germline CDR1 is SGHAT and CDR2 is FQDESV (reference sequence). V dropped 1 base and J dropped 2 bases, with 9 bases sitting between them. The CDR3 extends over 14 amino acids. The CDR3 DNA follows: TGTGCCAGCAGCTTAGGTCCAAATACCTACGAGCAGTACTTC. Translation: CASSLGPNTYEQYF.

J is TRBJ1-2 and V is TRBV18; a weak D match, TRBD1 (6 bases). CDR1 is KGHSH, CDR2 LQKENI, per germline. V was trimmed by 1 base and J by 3 bases, leaving 9 bases between them. The CDR3 runs 14 residues. This CDR3 reads CASSPLGGYYGYTF. The CDR3 nucleotides are TGTGCCAGCTCACCACTCGGGGGCTACTATGGCTACACCTTC.